What follows are 16 T cell receptor beta chains derived from one specimen sequenced in a study of blood T cell repertoires in COVID-19 (dated by TCRdb to between 2020 and 2021). The library was generated by the immunoSEQ multiplex PCR assay. TCRdb took this table from immuneACCESS and kept in-frame rearrangements with V and J called. Such tables lack part of the clones; where checked against another copy, unresolved V genes explain under half of the gap, and the rest is unexplained. This sample gives approximately 20,000 clones in total; roughly 91% of them show up just once. The ten biggest clones cover 6.5% to 7.5% of the sample. The sample consisted of peripheral blood. These receptors were taken from a human donor in a cohort sampled during active COVID-19.

This clone was counted once. The CDR3 nucleotides are TGTGCCAGCAGTTACGACGCGGGGACAGGGACGAATGAGCAGTTCTTC. As protein: CASSYDAGTGTNEQFF. The chain uses TRBV6-6 and TRBJ2-1, with 9 bases that match TRBD1. V trimming: 2 bases; J trimming: 7 bases; junction bases outside the gene matches: 9. CDR3 length: 16 residues. Germline V CDR1 and CDR2: MNHNY, SVGAGI (reference sequence).

In the case of this clone: This sample also contains other DNA sequences that code for the same CDR3. V usage is TRBV12-5 and J usage is TRBJ1-1; 9 nucleotides match TRBD1. Germline V gene sequence: CDR1 LGHNT, CDR2 FRNRAP. The CDR3 consists of 15 residues. Germline trimming cut 5 bases from V and 0 bases from J; bases unmatched to any gene: 4. CDR3 sequence: CASGPGQGMNTEAFF. As DNA, the CDR3 is TGTGCTAGTGGTCCGGGACAGGGTATGAACACTGAAGCTTTCTTT.

The V and J genes are TRBV7-3 and TRBJ2-1; 9 bases map to TRBD1. Germline CDR1 reads SGHTA; CDR2 reads FQGTGA. V lost 5 bases and J lost 7; bases outside the gene matches: 9. The CDR3 is made up of 15 amino acids. CDR3 loop: CASSPGTGSGNEQFF. The CDR3 region has the DNA TGTGCCAGCAGCCCCGGGACAGGGTCAGGGAATGAGCAGTTCTTC.

The genes are TRBV18 and TRBJ1-1; D ambiguous. Between the trimmed V and J ends, which lost 2 bases and 3 bases, there was a span of 13 bases. The CDR3 extends over 15 amino acids. Germline CDR1 is KGHSH and CDR2 is LQKENI. The chain's CDR3 is CASSPAPKADTEAFF. In nucleotides, the CDR3 is TGTGCCAGCTCACCAGCCCCAAAGGCGGACACTGAAGCTTTCTTT.

V usage is TRBV11-2 and J usage is TRBJ2-7; 7 positions agree with TRBD1. Trimming at V came to 6 bases and at J to 6 bases, leaving 14 bases not matched to a gene. Germline V gene sequence: CDR1 SGHAT, CDR2 FQNNGV. The CDR3 extends over 15 amino acids. The CDR3 is CASRNYRGLGLEQYF. The CDR3 DNA is TGTGCCAGCAGGAATTACAGGGGCCTAGGGCTCGAGCAGTACTTC.

The rearrangement links TRBV10-2 to TRBJ2-3; 11 nucleotides agree with TRBD2. With V trimmed by 10 bases and J by 4 bases, 4 bases remained unmatched. Germline CDR1 and CDR2: WSHSY and SAAADI. This CDR3 is built from 13 residues. The CDR3 bases are TGCGCCACCACTAGCGGGAGCCCAGATACGCAGTATTTT. Translation gives CATTSGSPDTQYF.

The genes are TRBV10-1 and TRBJ2-1; maybe TRBD2 (6 bases). V lost 3 bases and J lost 7, with 13 bases in between. The germline V gene has CDR1 WNHNN and CDR2 SYGVQD (reference sequence). The CDR3 runs to 14 residues. The CDR3 loop is CASSDDGSWNEQFF. CDR3 DNA sequence: TGCGCCAGCAGTGACGACGGGAGTTGGAATGAGCAGTTCTTC.

The gene calls are TRBV3-1 (or the pseudogene TRBV3-2) and TRBJ1-2; 9 nucleotides agree with TRBD1. Germline CDR1 LGHDT, CDR2 YNNKEL (reference sequence). With V trimmed by 4 bases and J by 5 bases, 20 bases remained unmatched. This CDR3 region has 19 residues. This chain's CDR3 is CASSPIESRDRVGLYGYTF. CDR3 bases: TGTGCCAGCAGCCCTATCGAGTCCCGGGACAGGGTGGGCTTATATGGCTACACCTTC.

The V and J genes are TRBV6-5 and TRBJ1-1; 11 bases are a match to TRBD1. CDR3 size: 14 residues. The germline CDR1 and CDR2 sequences are MNHEY and SVGAGI. Germline trimming cut 9 bases from V and 0 bases from J; bases unmatched to any gene: 3. The CDR3: CASGTGGLNTEAFF. In DNA, the CDR3 is TGTGCCAGTGGGACAGGGGGGTTGAACACTGAAGCTTTCTTT.

This clone was found a few times. The rearrangement links TRBV29-1 to TRBJ1-3, with D maybe TRBD1 (5 bases). The CDR3 consists of 12 residues. CDR1 and CDR2 from the germline V gene are SQVTM and ANQGSEA. Trimming shortened V by 4 bases and J by 2 bases, and 6 bases separated the two germline ends. The CDR3, as DNA: TGCAGCGTTGCGACAGCTGGAAACACCATATATTTT. Protein: CSVATAGNTIYF.

The rearrangement uses TRBV12-5 and TRBJ2-7; 10 positions agree with TRBD2. The germline gives CDR1 LGHNT, CDR2 FRNRAP. The CDR3 contains 17 residues. V shed 7 bases and J 5 bases; nucleotides not matched to a gene: 17. CDR3 bases: TGTGCTAGTGCCTCTCAGGGGCTAGCGGGAGTAATCCACGAGCAGTACTTC. It encodes CASASQGLAGVIHEQYF.

This sequence joins TRBV5-5 and TRBJ2-3, with D possibly TRBD2 on 5 matching bases. Per germline, CDR1 SGHKS and CDR2 YYEKEE (reference sequence). The length of the CDR3 is 15 residues. V lost 0 bases and J 1 base, leaving 9 bases between the germline ends. As DNA, the CDR3 is TGTGCCAGCAGCTTGGGAGGGCGGGGCACAGATACGCAGTATTTT. Protein: CASSLGGRGTDTQYF.

V and J are TRBV11-2 and TRBJ2-7; 7 nucleotides agree with TRBD1. The CDR3 is 14 residues long. The germline gives CDR1 SGHAT, CDR2 FQNNGV. The V gene end was trimmed by 5 bases and the J gene end by 2 bases; junction bases not matched to a gene: 6. The CDR3 reads CASSPTTGTYEQYF. For the CDR3, the DNA is TGTGCCAGCAGCCCGACGACAGGGACCTACGAGCAGTACTTC. Supplemented by reference TRBV11-2 and TRBJ2-7, the full variable domain reads EAGVAQSPRYKIIEKRQSVAFWCNPISGHATLYWYQQILGQGPKLLIQFQNNGVVDDSQLPKDRFSAERLKGVDSTLKIQPAKLEDSAVYLCASSPTTGTYEQYFGPGTRLTVT.

This sequence joins TRBV21-1 and TRBJ1-6; the tabulated D call, TRBD1, remains unverified against the DNA. TRBV21-1 is a pseudogene. The CDR3 has 16 residues. The CDR3 is CASSKRRGTGAVITRF. The CDR3 DNA is TGTGCCAGCAGCAAAAGGAGGGGGACAGGGGCCGTTATCACCCGCTTT.

This clone has a single count. The genes are TRBV3-1 (or the pseudogene TRBV3-2) and TRBJ1-4, with TRBD1 matching 8 bases. Trimming removed 5 bases from V and 8 bases from J; junction bases left unmatched: 7. Germline V gene data show CDR1 as LGHDT and CDR2 as YNNKEL (reference sequence). This CDR3 is 14 amino acids long. Here the CDR3 reads CASSSRGLGEKLFF. The CDR3 bases are TGTGCCAGCAGCTCCAGGGGGCTAGGAGAAAAACTGTTTTTT.

This clone has more than one count but fewer than ten. The chain has TRBV7-3 and TRBJ2-2; no clear D gene. V was shortened by 2 bases and J by 4 bases, with 14 bases between the two germline ends. Germline V CDR1 and CDR2: SGHTA, FQGTGA. The CDR3 extends over 16 amino acids. DNA of the CDR3: TGTGCCAGCAGCTTAGGGCCCCGGATGGGCACCGGGGAGCTGTTTTTT. Encoded protein: CASSLGPRMGTGELFF.